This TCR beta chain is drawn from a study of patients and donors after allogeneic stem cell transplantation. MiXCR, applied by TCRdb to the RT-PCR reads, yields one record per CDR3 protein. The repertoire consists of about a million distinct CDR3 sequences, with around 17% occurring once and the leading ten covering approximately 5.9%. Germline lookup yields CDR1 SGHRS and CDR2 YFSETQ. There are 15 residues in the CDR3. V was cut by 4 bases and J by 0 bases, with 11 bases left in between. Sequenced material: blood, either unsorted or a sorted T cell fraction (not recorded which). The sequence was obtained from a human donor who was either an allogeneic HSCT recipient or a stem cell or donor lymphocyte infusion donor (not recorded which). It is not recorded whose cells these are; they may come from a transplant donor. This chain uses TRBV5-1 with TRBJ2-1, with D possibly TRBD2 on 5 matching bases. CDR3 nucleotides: TGCGCCAGCAGCATAGGGAGAAGCTCCTACAATGAGCAGTTCTTC. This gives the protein CASSIGRSSYNEQFF.